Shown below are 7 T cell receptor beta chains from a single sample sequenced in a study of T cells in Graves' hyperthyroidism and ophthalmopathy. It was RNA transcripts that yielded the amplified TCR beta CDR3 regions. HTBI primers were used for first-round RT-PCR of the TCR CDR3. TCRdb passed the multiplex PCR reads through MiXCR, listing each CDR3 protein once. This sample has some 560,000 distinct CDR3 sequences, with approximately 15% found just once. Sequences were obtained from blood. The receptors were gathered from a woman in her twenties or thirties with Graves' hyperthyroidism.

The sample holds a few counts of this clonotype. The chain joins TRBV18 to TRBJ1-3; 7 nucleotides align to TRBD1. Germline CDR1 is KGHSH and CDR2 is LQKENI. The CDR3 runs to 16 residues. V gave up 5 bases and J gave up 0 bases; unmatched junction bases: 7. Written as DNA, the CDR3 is TGTGCCAGCTCAAGGACAGGTGGAAACTCTGGAAACACCATATATTTT. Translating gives CASSRTGGNSGNTIYF.

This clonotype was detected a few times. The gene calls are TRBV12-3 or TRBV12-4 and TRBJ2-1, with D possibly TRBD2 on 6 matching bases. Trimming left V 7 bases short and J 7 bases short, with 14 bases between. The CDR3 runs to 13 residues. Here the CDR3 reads CASTLGEANEQFF. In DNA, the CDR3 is TGTGCCAGCACCTTGGGGGAGGCGAATGAGCAGTTCTTC.

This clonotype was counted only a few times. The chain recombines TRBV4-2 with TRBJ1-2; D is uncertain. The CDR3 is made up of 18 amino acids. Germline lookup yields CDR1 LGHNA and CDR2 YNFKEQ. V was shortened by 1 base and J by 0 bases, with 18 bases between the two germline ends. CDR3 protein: CASSQANSLAGANYGYTF. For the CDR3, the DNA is TGTGCCAGCAGCCAAGCGAATTCTTTAGCCGGAGCTAACTATGGCTACACCTTC.

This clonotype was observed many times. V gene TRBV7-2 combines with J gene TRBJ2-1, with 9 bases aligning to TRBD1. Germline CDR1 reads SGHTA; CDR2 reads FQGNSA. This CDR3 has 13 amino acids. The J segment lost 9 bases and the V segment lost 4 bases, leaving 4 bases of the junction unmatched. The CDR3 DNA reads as TGTGCCAGCAGCTCAACAGGGGGCATTGAGCAGTTCTTC. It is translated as CASSSTGGIEQFF.

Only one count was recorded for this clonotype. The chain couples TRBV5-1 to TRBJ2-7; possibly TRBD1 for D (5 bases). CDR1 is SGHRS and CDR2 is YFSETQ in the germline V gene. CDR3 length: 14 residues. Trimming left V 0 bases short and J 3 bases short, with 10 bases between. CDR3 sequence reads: CASSLGQGYYEQYF. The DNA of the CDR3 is TGCGCCAGCAGCTTGGGTCAGGGATACTACGAGCAGTACTTC.

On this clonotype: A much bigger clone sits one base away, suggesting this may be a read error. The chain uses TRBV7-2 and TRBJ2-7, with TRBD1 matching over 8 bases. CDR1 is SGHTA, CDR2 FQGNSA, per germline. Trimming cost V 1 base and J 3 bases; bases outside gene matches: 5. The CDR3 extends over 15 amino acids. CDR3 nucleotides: TGTGCCAGCAGCTTAGTCGGGACAGGAATCTACGAGCAGTACTTC. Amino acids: CASSLVGTGIYEQYF.

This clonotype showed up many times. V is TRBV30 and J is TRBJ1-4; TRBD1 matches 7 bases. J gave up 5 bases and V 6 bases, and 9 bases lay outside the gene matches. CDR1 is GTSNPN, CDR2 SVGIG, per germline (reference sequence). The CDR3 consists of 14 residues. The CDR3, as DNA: TGTGCCTGCCGAACCGGGACAGTGAATGAAAAACTGTTTTTT. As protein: CACRTGTVNEKLFF.